This TCR beta chain was captured by sequencing in a study of technical replicates of blood from a handful of donors. Profiling relied on immunoSEQ multiplex PCR, and the TCRdb table lists in-frame clones only, not all of them. The sample includes approximately 51,000 clones, 85% to 95% of them seen just once. The source material was PBMCs. This TCR came from a human donor in good health. Some clones in this sample may be carry-over from other donors' samples.

This chain's CDR3 is CASSLVASGGALTGELFF. DNA for the CDR3: TGTGCCAGCAGCTTAGTCGCTAGCGGGGGGGCACTCACCGGGGAGCTGTTTTTT. The rearrangement links TRBV7-6 to TRBJ2-2, with 12 bases aligning to TRBD2. The CDR3 loop spans 18 amino acids. Germline lookup yields CDR1 SGHVS and CDR2 FNYEAQ. The V and J ends lost 1 base and 4 bases, in that order; junction bases with no gene match: 7.